Listed here are 30 T cell receptor beta chains from one sample, sequenced in a study of cytomegalovirus exposure and HLA in healthy donors. This PCR relied on a set of 60 Vbeta primers and 13 Jbeta primers. Profiling relied on immunoSEQ multiplex PCR, and the TCRdb table lists in-frame clones only, not all of them. The profile shows 200,000 to 250,000 clones, more than 70% of them singletons. The specimen sequenced was PBMCs. These receptors came from a human donor in good health.

The table lists this clone with a count of one. This same CDR3 is encoded by further DNA sequences in the sample. This chain links TRBV6-6 with TRBJ2-7, with D possibly matching TRBD2 (5 bases). The CDR3 loop spans 13 amino acids. CDR1 MNHNY and CDR2 SVGAGI come from the germline V gene (reference sequence). Trimming shortened V by 0 bases and J by 4 bases, and 7 bases separated the two germline ends. The CDR3 sequence is CASSYSRGYEQYF. The DNA of the CDR3 is TGTGCCAGCAGTTACTCTAGAGGGTACGAGCAGTACTTC.

The rearrangement uses TRBV18 and TRBJ2-5; no clear D. V was trimmed by 5 bases and J by 5 bases, leaving 9 bases between them. This CDR3 is built from 12 residues. Per germline, CDR1 KGHSH and CDR2 LQKENI. CDR3 DNA: TGTGCCAGCTCAGCACTGGAGGAGACCCAGTACTTC. It translates to CASSALEETQYF.

V and J are TRBV29-1 and TRBJ1-2; 7 bases align to TRBD1. Germline values: CDR1 SQVTM, CDR2 ANQGSEA. This CDR3 contains 15 residues. V was clipped by 4 bases and J by 2 bases; unmatched bases: 10. The DNA of the CDR3 is TGCAGCGTTGTACAGGGGCAGGAAACGAACTATGGCTACACCTTC. This gives the protein CSVVQGQETNYGYTF.

Points on this clone: Different DNA sequences within this sample yield the same CDR3. The chain links TRBV19 to TRBJ1-5; D is uncertain. The CDR3 loop spans 13 amino acids. Trimming pared 5 bases from V and 3 bases from J, leaving 8 bases between. The germline CDR1 and CDR2 sequences are LNHDA and SQIVND (reference sequence). The CDR3 protein is CASSGQNNQPQHF. The CDR3 region has the DNA TGTGCCAGTAGTGGTCAGAACAATCAGCCCCAGCATTTT. Full variable domain (outside the CDR3, taken from reference TRBV19 and TRBJ1-5): DGGITQSPKYLFRKEGQNVTLSCEQNLNHDAMYWYRQDPGQGLRLIYYSQIVNDFQKGDIAEGYSVSREKKESFPLTVTSAQKNPTAFYLCASSGQNNQPQHFGDGTRLSIL.

This clone turned up a few times. This chain connects TRBV25-1 to TRBJ1-2; a possible D gene is TRBD1 (6 bases). V dropped 4 bases and J dropped 8 bases, with 20 bases sitting between them. Germline lookup yields CDR1 MGHDK and CDR2 SYGVNS. The CDR3 consists of 15 residues. The CDR3 loop reads CASSVGGAGLRGYTF. The CDR3, as DNA: TGTGCCAGCAGTGTGGGGGGGGCAGGACTGAGAGGCTACACCTTC.

This CDR3 reads CASVHYQGLRYEQYF. Written as DNA, the CDR3 is TGTGCCAGCGTCCATTATCAGGGGCTCCGCTACGAGCAGTACTTC. The V gene is TRBV5-5, the J gene TRBJ2-7, with D possibly matching TRBD1 (6 bases). This CDR3 spans 15 amino acids. The germline V and J ends were trimmed by 7 bases and 3 bases, with 20 bases remaining between them. Germline CDR1 is SGHKS and CDR2 is YYEKEE (reference sequence).

This chain links TRBV25-1 with TRBJ1-2; D is ambiguous. Germline V gives CDR1 MGHDK, CDR2 SYGVNS. V lost 4 bases and J 2 bases, leaving 14 bases between the germline ends. CDR3 length: 15 amino acids. The CDR3 sequence is CASSGGVEENYGYTF. The CDR3 DNA sequence: TGTGCCAGCAGTGGCGGGGTCGAAGAAAACTATGGCTACACCTTC.

This rearrangement joins TRBV15 to TRBJ1-1; maybe TRBD1 (5 bases). The CDR3 loop spans 16 amino acids. Germline loops: CDR1 LNHNV, CDR2 YYDKDF (reference sequence). V was trimmed by 0 bases and J by 6 bases, leaving 17 bases between them. The CDR3 DNA reads TGTGCCACCAGCAGAGAAATACAGTCGGGGGAGCCTGAAGCTTTCTTT. Protein: CATSREIQSGEPEAFF.

The chain has TRBV4-3 and TRBJ2-1, with 7 nucleotides matching TRBD2. The germline V gene encodes CDR1 LGHNA and CDR2 YSLEER. CDR3 length equals 15 residues. With V trimmed by 0 bases and J by 3 bases, 2 bases remained unmatched. As DNA, the CDR3 is TGCGCCAGCAGCCAAGATTGGGGGGGCTACAATGAGCAGTTCTTC. This codes for CASSQDWGGYNEQFF.

This sequence joins TRBV5-4 and TRBJ2-7, with 8 bases matching TRBD1. This CDR3 has 16 amino acids. Germline CDR1 is SGHNT and CDR2 is YYREEE (reference sequence). J was trimmed by 5 bases and V by 4 bases; bases with no gene match: 14. The CDR3 bases are TGTGCCAGCAGCCCCTCGTTTATACAGGGGGTCCACGAGCAGTACTTC. Translation gives CASSPSFIQGVHEQYF.

The chain recombines TRBV5-1 with TRBJ2-7; a weak D match, TRBD2 (6 bases). The CDR3 loop spans 15 amino acids. The germline V and J ends were trimmed by 4 bases and 0 bases, with 14 bases remaining between them. From germline, CDR1 is SGHRS and CDR2 YFSETQ. The chain's CDR3 is CASSGGWYNSYEQYF. The CDR3 DNA sequence: TGCGCCAGCAGCGGGGGGTGGTACAACTCCTACGAGCAGTACTTC. The whole variable domain, remainder taken from reference TRBV5-1 and TRBJ2-7, is KAGVTQTPRYLIKTRGQQVTLSCSPISGHRSVSWYQQTPGQGLQFLFEYFSETQRNKGNFPGRFSGRQFSNSRSEMNVSTLELGDSALYLCASSGGWYNSYEQYFGPGTRLTVT.

J is TRBJ1-2 and V is TRBV5-4; D possibly corresponds to TRBD1 (5 bases). There are 14 residues in the CDR3. The V gene lost 5 bases and the J gene lost 2 bases, with 13 bases spanning the gap. The germline V gene has CDR1 SGHNT and CDR2 YYREEE (reference sequence). The DNA of the CDR3 is TGTGCCAGCAGATTGAGGGAGGGGAACTATGGCTACACCTTC. Its protein product is CASRLREGNYGYTF.

The chain employs TRBV4-2 and TRBJ2-3; 10 bases are shared with TRBD1. V lost 0 bases and J lost 5; bases outside the gene matches: 11. From germline, CDR1 is LGHNA and CDR2 YNFKEQ. The length of the CDR3 is 18 residues. CDR3 sequence reads: CASSQEEGDRGLVDTQYF. As DNA, the CDR3 is TGTGCCAGCAGCCAAGAAGAGGGCGACAGGGGGCTTGTAGATACGCAGTATTTT.

This rearrangement joins TRBV7-2 to TRBJ2-5; no reliable D call. The length of the CDR3 is 14 residues. Germline V gene sequence: CDR1 SGHTA, CDR2 FQGNSA. V dropped 1 base and J dropped 5 bases, with 11 bases sitting between them. The CDR3 DNA sequence: TGTGCCAGCAGCTTAGATTTCAGGCAGGAGACCCAGTACTTC. Translated, it gives CASSLDFRQETQYF. Based on the CDR3 plus reference TRBV7-2 and TRBJ2-5, the full variable domain is GAGVSQSPSNKVTEKGKDVELRCDPISGHTALYWYRQSLGQGLEFLIYFQGNSAPDKSGLPSDRFSAERTGGSVSTLTIQRTQQEDSAVYLCASSLDFRQETQYFGPGTRLLVL.

In this sample, this clone turned up once. CDR3 in DNA: TGCGCCAGCAGCCAAGATGAGCCAAGGAGTACTGGAGGAAACACCATATATTTT. Its translation is CASSQDEPRSTGGNTIYF. The V and J genes are TRBV4-3 and TRBJ1-3, with D uncertain. This CDR3 comprises 18 residues. Trimming took off 0 bases at V and 4 bases at J, with 19 bases between the two ends. From germline, CDR1 is LGHNA and CDR2 YSLEER.

This clone appeared a single time. The chain combines TRBV7-6 with TRBJ2-7; TRBD1 matches 9 bases. This CDR3 is built from 15 residues. J gave up 5 bases and V 5 bases, and 10 bases lay outside the gene matches. Per germline, CDR1 SGHVS and CDR2 FNYEAQ. CDR3 residues: CASSERTGVYDEQYF. Written as DNA, the CDR3 is TGTGCCAGCAGCGAGAGGACAGGGGTCTATGACGAGCAGTACTTC.

The J gene is TRBJ2-1, the V gene TRBV10-3; D gene ambiguous. CDR3 length equals 12 residues. The V and J ends lost 4 bases and 8 bases respectively, with 9 bases between them. The germline gives CDR1 ENHRY, CDR2 SYGVKD. DNA for the CDR3: TGTGCCATCAGTGGAAGCGAGGATGAGCAGTTCTTC. Amino acids: CAISGSEDEQFF.

This clone was seen a few times. This sequence joins TRBV10-3 and TRBJ1-2, with D possibly matching TRBD1 (5 bases). Germline CDR1 reads ENHRY; CDR2 reads SYGVKD. The CDR3 runs to 14 residues. V gave up 4 bases and J gave up 4 bases, with 13 bases separating them. The CDR3 spells CAISGAGGSYGYTF. CDR3 in DNA: TGTGCCATCAGTGGCGCCGGGGGGAGCTATGGCTACACCTTC.

V usage is TRBV28 and J usage is TRBJ1-1; D remains unclear. V lost 3 bases, J lost 5 bases, and 4 bases lay in between. This CDR3 is built from 11 residues. Germline V lookup: CDR1 MDHEN, CDR2 SYDVKM. The CDR3 nucleotides are TGTGCCAGCAGTTTGGCAACTGAAGCTTTCTTT. This codes for CASSLATEAFF.

The chain combines TRBV10-3 with TRBJ2-3, with D possibly matching TRBD2 (5 bases). Trimming stripped 7 bases from V and 2 bases from J, with 19 bases between. The CDR3 has 16 amino acids. In germline, CDR1 is ENHRY, CDR2 SYGVKD. Here the CDR3 DNA reads TGTGCCATCAAGTACGAGGGCCCCTCTTACACAGATACGCAGTATTTT. It translates to CAIKYEGPSYTDTQYF.

V usage is TRBV19 and J usage is TRBJ2-2; 9 positions match TRBD1. Per germline, CDR1 LNHDA and CDR2 SQIVND (reference sequence). This CDR3 has 14 amino acids. Trimming cost V 5 bases and J 9 bases; bases outside gene matches: 7. The CDR3 sequence: CASSPGTGRRELFF. CDR3 DNA: TGTGCCAGTAGTCCTGGGACAGGGCGGAGGGAGCTGTTTTTT.

This clone was detected only once. This chain uses TRBV19 with TRBJ2-1; no firm D call. The CDR3 is 16 amino acids. Trimming shortened V by 0 bases and J by 3 bases, and 12 bases separated the two germline ends. Germline V gene lookup returns CDR1 LNHDA and CDR2 SQIVND (reference sequence). This CDR3 is CASSIDWRLDYNEQFF. CDR3 DNA: TGTGCCAGTAGTATAGATTGGCGGCTGGACTACAATGAGCAGTTCTTC.

This chain uses TRBV5-1 with TRBJ2-3, with D possibly TRBD2 on 6 matching bases. CDR1 is SGHRS, CDR2 YFSETQ, per germline. The CDR3 totals 16 residues. With 0 bases removed from V and 5 bases from J, the gap between germline ends came to 16 bases. CDR3 coding DNA: TGCGCCAGCAGCTTGGCCTTAGCGGAGTGGCAAGATACGCAGTATTTT. Translating gives CASSLALAEWQDTQYF.

This chain joins TRBV7-9 and TRBJ1-5; weak D call: TRBD1 (6 bases). The CDR3 is 15 amino acids. Germline V gene data show CDR1 as SEHNR and CDR2 as FQNEAQ (reference sequence). The ends were cut back, 5 bases at V and 5 bases at J, with 16 bases in the middle. CDR3 DNA sequence: TGTGCCAGCAGCCCTAACAGGGTAATGTATCAGCCCCAGCATTTT. It yields the protein CASSPNRVMYQPQHF.

The rearrangement links TRBV28 to TRBJ1-5, with TRBD1 identical over 7 bases. Germline CDR1 reads MDHEN; CDR2 reads SYDVKM. The CDR3 is 14 amino acids. With V trimmed by 3 bases and J by 6 bases, 5 bases remained unmatched. CDR3 amino acids: CASSLEGAGQPQHF. CDR3 sequence (DNA): TGTGCCAGCAGTTTGGAGGGGGCTGGTCAGCCCCAGCATTTT.

The chain combines TRBV19 with TRBJ2-1; TRBD2 is a possible D gene (7 bases). CDR3 length: 14 amino acids. V gave up 6 bases and J gave up 6 bases, with 15 bases separating them. Germline CDR1 is LNHDA and CDR2 is SQIVND (reference sequence). Written as DNA, the CDR3 is TGTGCCAGTAGAGGGGGGGGAGGGATCAATGAGCAGTTCTTC. This codes for CASRGGGGINEQFF.

The chain links TRBV2 to TRBJ2-7, with D perhaps matching TRBD1 (6 bases). Germline V lookup: CDR1 SNHLY, CDR2 FYNNEI. The CDR3 extends over 12 amino acids. V gave up 6 bases and J gave up 2 bases, with 8 bases separating them. CDR3 DNA sequence: TGTGCCAGCAGCAGGGGACCCTACGAGCAGTACTTC. It codes for CASSRGPYEQYF.

The chain is built from TRBV4-1 and TRBJ2-1; 9 bases map to TRBD1. CDR3 size: 18 residues. Germline V CDR1 and CDR2: MGHRA, YSYEKL. V lost 2 bases and J lost 9; bases outside the gene matches: 17. In nucleotides, the CDR3 is TGCGCCAGCAGCCAACGTTCACAGTCCGGGACAGGGTATAGTGAGCAGTTCTTC. This sequence encodes CASSQRSQSGTGYSEQFF.

The gene calls are TRBV6-6 and TRBJ2-5; the match to TRBD2 covers 7 bases. V was clipped by 4 bases and J by 1 base; unmatched bases: 9. Germline V gene data show CDR1 as MNHNY and CDR2 as SVGAGI (reference sequence). The CDR3 has 16 residues. As DNA, the CDR3 is TGTGCCAGCAGTTTGGGAGGGGCCGAGATCCAAGAGACCCAGTACTTC. It encodes CASSLGGAEIQETQYF.

The chain recombines TRBV9 with TRBJ2-3, with 10 bases identical to TRBD2. This CDR3 spans 19 amino acids. The germline V gene has CDR1 SGDLS and CDR2 YYNGEE. Trimming cost V 0 bases and J 1 base; bases outside gene matches: 11. CDR3 sequence: CASSVANGLAAVGTDTQYF. In DNA, the CDR3 is TGTGCCAGCAGCGTAGCTAACGGACTAGCGGCCGTCGGCACAGATACGCAGTATTTT. The full variable domain, with the rest looked up from reference TRBV9 and TRBJ2-3, is DSGVTQTPKHLITATGQRVTLRCSPRSGDLSVYWYQQSLDQGLQFLIQYYNGEERAKGNILERFSAQQFPDLHSELNLSSLELGDSALYFCASSVANGLAAVGTDTQYFGPGTRLTVL.